The entry below gives a single TCR beta chain sequence along with its context. This sample is part of a study of blood T cell repertoires in COVID-19. Study overall: The cDNA or gDNA used as material had been derived from T cells, B-cell-depleted T cells, or PBMCs.

The length of the CDR3 is 17 residues. V lost 2 bases, J lost 1 base, and 9 bases stayed unmatched. Germline CDR1 and CDR2: LGHNA and YNFKEQ. Sequencing used immunoSEQ multiplex PCR; TCRdb keeps in-frame clones, though not all of them. Of around 180,000 clones in the sample, 88% were seen once. The specimen was peripheral blood. This TCR derives from a human donor in a cohort sampled during active COVID-19. This chain links TRBV4-2 with TRBJ2-5; 8 nucleotides align to TRBD1. The DNA of the CDR3 is TGTGCCAGCAGCCAAATAGCCGGGACAGGATTCCAAGAGACCCAGTACTTC. It encodes CASSQIAGTGFQETQYF.